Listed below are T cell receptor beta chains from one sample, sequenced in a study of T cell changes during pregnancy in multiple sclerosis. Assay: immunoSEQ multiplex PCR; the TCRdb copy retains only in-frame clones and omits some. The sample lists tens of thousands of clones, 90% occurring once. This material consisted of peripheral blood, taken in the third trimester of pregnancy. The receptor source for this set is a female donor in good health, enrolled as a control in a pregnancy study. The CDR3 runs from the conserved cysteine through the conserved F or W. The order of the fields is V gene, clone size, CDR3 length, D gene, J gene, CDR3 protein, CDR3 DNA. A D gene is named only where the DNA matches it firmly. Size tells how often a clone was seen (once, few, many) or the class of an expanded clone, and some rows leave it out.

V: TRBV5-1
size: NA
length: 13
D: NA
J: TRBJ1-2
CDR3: CASSLDGGGGYTF
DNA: TGCGCCAGCAGCTTGGACGGGGGAGGGGGCTACACCTTC

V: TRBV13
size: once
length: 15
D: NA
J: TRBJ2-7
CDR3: CASSSLLGGSYEQYF
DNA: TGTGCCAGCAGCTCCCTGTTAGGGGGCTCCTACGAGCAGTACTTC

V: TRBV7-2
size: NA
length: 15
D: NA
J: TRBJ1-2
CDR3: CASTSSSGGGYGYTF
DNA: TGTGCCAGCACCTCCTCCTCGGGGGGAGGCTATGGCTACACCTTC

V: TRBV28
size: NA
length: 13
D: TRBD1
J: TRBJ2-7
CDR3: CATEGDRRTEQYF
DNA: TGTGCCACCGAAGGGGACAGGAGGACCGAGCAGTACTTC

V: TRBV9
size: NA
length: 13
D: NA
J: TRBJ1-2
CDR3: CASSATGSWGYTF
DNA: TGTGCCAGCAGCGCCACAGGGAGTTGGGGCTACACCTTC

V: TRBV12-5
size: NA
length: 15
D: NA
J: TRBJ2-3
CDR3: CASASKGGPKDTQYF
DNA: TGTGCTAGTGCCTCGAAGGGGGGGCCTAAAGATACGCAGTATTTT

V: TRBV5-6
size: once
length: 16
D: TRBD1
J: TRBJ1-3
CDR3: CASSFRGRRTGNTIYF
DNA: TGTGCCAGCAGCTTCAGGGGGCGTCGTACTGGAAACACCATATATTTT

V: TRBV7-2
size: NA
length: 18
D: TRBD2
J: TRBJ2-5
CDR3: CASSLGTSGGAWAKTQYF
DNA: TGTGCCAGCAGCTTAGGGACTAGCGGGGGGGCCTGGGCGAAGACCCAGTACTTC

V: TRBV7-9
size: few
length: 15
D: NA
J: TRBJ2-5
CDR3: CASSPRQSGGETQYF
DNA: TGTGCCAGCAGCCCCCGACAGAGTGGTGGGGAGACCCAGTACTTC

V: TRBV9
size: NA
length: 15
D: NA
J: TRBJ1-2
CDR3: CASSERGQLNYGYTF
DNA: TGTGCCAGCAGCGAACGAGGACAATTGAACTATGGCTACACCTTC

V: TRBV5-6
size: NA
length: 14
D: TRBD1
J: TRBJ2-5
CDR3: CASLHRGSPETQYF
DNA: TGTGCCAGCTTACACAGGGGTTCCCCAGAGACCCAGTACTTC

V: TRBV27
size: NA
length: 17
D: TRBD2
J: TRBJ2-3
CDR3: CASSLWTSGGATDTQYF
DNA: TGTGCCAGCAGTCTCTGGACTAGCGGGGGGGCAACAGATACGCAGTATTTT

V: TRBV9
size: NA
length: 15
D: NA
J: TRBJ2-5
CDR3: CASSVRVGARETQYF
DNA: TGTGCCAGCAGCGTACGAGTAGGGGCGAGGGAGACCCAGTACTTC

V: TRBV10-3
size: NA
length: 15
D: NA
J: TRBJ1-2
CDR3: CAISDVTALNYGYTF
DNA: TGTGCCATCAGTGATGTGACAGCTCTTAACTATGGCTACACCTTC

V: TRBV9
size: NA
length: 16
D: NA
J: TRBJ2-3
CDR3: CASSANTRETTDTQYF
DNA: TGTGCCAGCAGCGCAAATACTAGGGAGACTACAGATACGCAGTATTTT

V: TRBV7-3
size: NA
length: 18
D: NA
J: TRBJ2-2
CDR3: CASSSRFSGFANTGELFF
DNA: TGTGCCAGCAGCTCTCGGTTTTCGGGGTTCGCGAACACCGGGGAGCTGTTTTTT

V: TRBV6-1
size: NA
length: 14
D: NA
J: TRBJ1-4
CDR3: CASSEGAANEKLFF
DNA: TGTGCCAGCAGTGAAGGGGCCGCTAATGAAAAACTGTTTTTT

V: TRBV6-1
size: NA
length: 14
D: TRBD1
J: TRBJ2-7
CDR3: CASSLTGEAYEQYF
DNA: TGTGCCAGCAGCTTGACAGGGGAGGCCTACGAGCAGTACTTC

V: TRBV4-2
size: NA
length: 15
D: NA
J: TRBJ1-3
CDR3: CASSLDSDSGNTIYF
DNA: TGTGCCAGCAGCCTTGACAGTGACTCTGGAAACACCATATATTTT

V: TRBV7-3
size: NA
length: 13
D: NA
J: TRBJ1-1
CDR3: CASSLAVEAEAFF
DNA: TGTGCCAGCAGCTTAGCTGTGGAGGCTGAAGCTTTCTTT

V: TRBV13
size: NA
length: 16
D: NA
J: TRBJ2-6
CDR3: CASSTGTPSGANVLTF
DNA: TGTGCCAGCAGCACCGGGACACCCTCTGGGGCCAACGTCCTGACTTTC

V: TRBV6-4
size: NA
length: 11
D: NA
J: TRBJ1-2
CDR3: CALEQGPGYTF
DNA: TGTGCCCTAGAGCAGGGTCCGGGCTACACCTTC

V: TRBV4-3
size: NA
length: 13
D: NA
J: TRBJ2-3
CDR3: CASSQDSRDTQYF
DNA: TGCGCCAGCAGCCAAGATTCCAGGGATACGCAGTATTTT

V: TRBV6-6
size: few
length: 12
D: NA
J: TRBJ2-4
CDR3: CASSQDSYIQYF
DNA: TGTGCCAGCAGTCAGGACAGCTACATTCAGTACTTC

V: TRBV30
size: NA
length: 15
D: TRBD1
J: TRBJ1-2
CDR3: CAWSYPGQGDYGYTF
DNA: TGTGCCTGGAGTTATCCGGGACAGGGCGACTATGGCTACACCTTC

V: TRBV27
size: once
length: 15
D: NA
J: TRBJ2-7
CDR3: CASSLSGTVSYEQYF
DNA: TGTGCCAGCAGTTTGTCGGGAACTGTCTCCTACGAGCAGTACTTC

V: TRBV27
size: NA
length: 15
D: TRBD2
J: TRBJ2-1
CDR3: CASSFSSGSYNEQFF
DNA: TGTGCCAGCAGTTTTAGTAGCGGGAGCTACAATGAGCAGTTCTTC

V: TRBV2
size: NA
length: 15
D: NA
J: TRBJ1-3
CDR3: CASTQGYGAGNTIYF
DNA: TGTGCCAGCACCCAGGGGTATGGCGCTGGAAACACCATATATTTT

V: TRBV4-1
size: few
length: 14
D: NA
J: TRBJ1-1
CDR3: CASSQAGWGSEAFF
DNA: TGCGCCAGCAGCCAAGCAGGATGGGGCTCTGAAGCTTTCTTT

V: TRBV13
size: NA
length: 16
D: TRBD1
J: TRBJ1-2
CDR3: CASSLNGQGVYYGYTF
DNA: TGTGCCAGCAGCTTAAATGGGCAGGGGGTTTACTATGGCTACACCTTC

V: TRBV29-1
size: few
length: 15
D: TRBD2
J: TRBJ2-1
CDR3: CSVAVAGRTYNEQFF
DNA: TGCAGCGTTGCGGTAGCGGGTAGAACCTACAATGAGCAGTTCTTC

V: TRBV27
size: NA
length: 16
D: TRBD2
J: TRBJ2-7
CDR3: CASSLSLSGGFYEQYF
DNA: TGTGCCAGCAGTCTCAGCCTTAGCGGGGGATTCTACGAGCAGTACTTC

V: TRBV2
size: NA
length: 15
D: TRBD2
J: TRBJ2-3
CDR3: CASSITSGGTDTQYF
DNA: TGTGCCAGCAGCATTACTAGCGGGGGGACAGATACGCAGTATTTT

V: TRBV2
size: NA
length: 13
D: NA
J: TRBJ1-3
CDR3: CASSVTTGNTIYF
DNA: TGTGCCAGCAGTGTGACAACTGGAAACACCATATATTTT

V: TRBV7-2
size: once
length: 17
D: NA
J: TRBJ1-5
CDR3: CASSLAMGGYSNQPQHF
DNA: TGTGCCAGCAGCTTAGCTATGGGGGGATATAGCAATCAGCCCCAGCATTTT

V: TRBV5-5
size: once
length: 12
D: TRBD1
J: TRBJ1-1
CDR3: CASSGTGRVAFF
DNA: TGTGCCAGCAGCGGGACAGGGAGGGTCGCTTTCTTT

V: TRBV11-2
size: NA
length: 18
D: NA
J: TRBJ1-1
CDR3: CASSSPRALGALNTEAFF
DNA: TGTGCCAGCAGCTCTCCCCGGGCCTTGGGGGCCCTGAACACTGAAGCTTTCTTT

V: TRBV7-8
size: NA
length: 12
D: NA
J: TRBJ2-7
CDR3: CASSSRSYEQYF
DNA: TGTGCCAGCAGCTCCCGCTCCTACGAGCAGTACTTC

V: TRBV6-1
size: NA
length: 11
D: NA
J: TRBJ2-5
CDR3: CASSAGETQYF
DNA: TGTGCCAGCAGTGCGGGGGAGACCCAGTACTTC

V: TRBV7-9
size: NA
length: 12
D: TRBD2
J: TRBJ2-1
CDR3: CASSYSGGSGVF
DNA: TGTGCCAGCAGCTATTCTGGCGGGAGTGGAGTCTTC

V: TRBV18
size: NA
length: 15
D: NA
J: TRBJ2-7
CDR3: CASSPLSQAAYEQYF
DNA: TGTGCCAGCTCACCACTGTCCCAGGCCGCCTACGAGCAGTACTTC

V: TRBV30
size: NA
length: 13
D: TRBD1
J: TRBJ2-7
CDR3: CACRTGPSYEQYF
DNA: TGTGCCTGTCGGACAGGGCCGTCCTACGAGCAGTACTTC

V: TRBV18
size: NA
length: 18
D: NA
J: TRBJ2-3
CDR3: CASSPPRTPSRGTDTQYF
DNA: TGTGCCAGCTCACCACCGCGCACACCCTCCCGGGGCACAGATACGCAGTATTTT

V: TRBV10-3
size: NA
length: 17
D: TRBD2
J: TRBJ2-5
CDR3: CAISDQKRGYQLETQYF
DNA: TGTGCCATCAGTGATCAGAAGCGGGGTTATCAATTGGAGACCCAGTACTTC

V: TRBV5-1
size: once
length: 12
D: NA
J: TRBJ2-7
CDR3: CASSLGGDEQYF
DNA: TGCGCCAGCAGCTTGGGGGGAGACGAGCAGTACTTC

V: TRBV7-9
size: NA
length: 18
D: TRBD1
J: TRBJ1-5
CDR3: CASSAPEGQGAGNQPQHF
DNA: TGTGCCAGCAGCGCACCGGAAGGACAGGGGGCAGGCAATCAGCCCCAGCATTTT

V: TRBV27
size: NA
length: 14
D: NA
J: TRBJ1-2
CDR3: CASSPVTLNYGYTF
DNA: TGTGCCAGCAGCCCAGTGACTTTGAACTATGGCTACACCTTC

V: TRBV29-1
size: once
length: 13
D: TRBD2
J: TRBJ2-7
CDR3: CSVVLAARYEQYF
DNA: TGCAGCGTTGTCCTAGCGGCCAGATACGAGCAGTACTTC

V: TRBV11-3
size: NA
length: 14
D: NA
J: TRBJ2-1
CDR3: CASSFGQGLDEQFF
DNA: TGTGCCAGCAGCTTCGGGCAGGGTCTCGATGAGCAGTTCTTC

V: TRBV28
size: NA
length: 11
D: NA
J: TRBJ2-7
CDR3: CASSPRYEQYF
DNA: TGTGCCAGCAGTCCACGGTACGAGCAGTACTTC

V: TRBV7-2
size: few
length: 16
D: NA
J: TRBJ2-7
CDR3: CASSYPPDRPVYEQYF
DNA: TGTGCCAGCAGCTACCCCCCGGACAGACCTGTATACGAGCAGTACTTC

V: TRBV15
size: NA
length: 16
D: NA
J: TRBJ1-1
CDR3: CATSRHFGQGNTEAFF
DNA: TGTGCCACCAGCAGGCACTTTGGTCAGGGGAACACTGAAGCTTTCTTT

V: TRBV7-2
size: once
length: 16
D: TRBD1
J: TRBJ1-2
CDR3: CASSFAPGQGNYGYTF
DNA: TGTGCCAGCAGCTTCGCCCCGGGACAGGGAAACTATGGCTACACCTTC

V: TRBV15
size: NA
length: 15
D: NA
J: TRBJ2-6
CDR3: CATSRTVSGANVLTF
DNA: TGTGCCACCAGCAGGACAGTCTCTGGGGCCAACGTCCTGACTTTC

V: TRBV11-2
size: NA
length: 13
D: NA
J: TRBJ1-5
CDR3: CASSSQGNQPQHF
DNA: TGTGCCAGCAGCTCACAGGGCAATCAGCCCCAGCATTTT

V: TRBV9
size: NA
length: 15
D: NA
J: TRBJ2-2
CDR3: CASSVASGNTGELFF
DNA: TGTGCCAGCAGCGTAGCGTCAGGGAACACCGGGGAGCTGTTTTTT

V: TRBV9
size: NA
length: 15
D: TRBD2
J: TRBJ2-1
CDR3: CASSVPSGGIDEQFF
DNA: TGTGCCAGCAGCGTCCCTAGCGGGGGTATTGATGAGCAGTTCTTC